This record concerns one TCR beta chain sequence. Here immunoSEQ multiplex PCR was the method, and the copy in TCRdb shows in-frame clones only, minus some. In the table there are some 250,000 clones, more than 75% of which are singletons. The record originates from a study of blood T cell repertoires in COVID-19. Participants spanned ages roughly 18 to 90 years and resided in 20 to 30 US areas. CDR3 size: 13 residues. Per the germline V gene, CDR1 is SNHLY and CDR2 is FYNNEI. V was trimmed by 2 bases and J by 4 bases, leaving 8 bases between them. The gene calls are TRBV2 and TRBJ1-1; D unresolved. This receptor was taken from a woman aged 35 to 49 with acute COVID-19. The sample comprised PBMCs or T cells enriched from blood (not recorded which). CDR3 protein: CASSEFRGTEAFF. DNA for the CDR3: TGTGCCAGCAGTGAATTCCGGGGCACTGAAGCTTTCTTT.